This is a list of T cell receptor beta chains from one sample in a study of T cells after yellow fever vaccination. Via MiXCR, TCRdb re-called the 5' RACE reads, giving one row per CDR3 protein. In the table there are 450,000 to 550,000 distinct CDR3 sequences, less than 25% of which are singletons. The sample consisted of PBMCs, taken approximately 22 days after the first yellow fever vaccination. The receptors originated from a man between 18 and 29 years old who received the YFV17D yellow fever vaccine. The CDR3 runs from the conserved cysteine through the conserved F or W. A D gene is named only where the DNA matches it firmly. Rows may omit the clone size; those that give it use once, few, many or a size class.

TRBJ2-2 . TRBV29-1 14 TRBD2 CSVRTSGGVRELFF TGCAGCGTCCGGACTAGCGGGGGTGTGAGGGAGCTGTTTTTT
TRBJ2-3 . TRBV20-1 14 TRBD2 CSARVAGVADTQYF TGCAGTGCTAGAGTGGCGGGGGTTGCTGATACGCAGTATTTT
TRBJ1-5 . TRBV20-1 15 TRBD1 CSARVAGAGGQPQHF TGCAGTGCTAGAGTTGCGGGGGCAGGGGGCCAGCCCCAGCATTTT
TRBJ2-2 . TRBV12-3/TRBV12-4 14 TRBD2 CASSFSGGAGELFF TGTGCCAGCAGTTTCTCGGGGGGGGCCGGGGAGCTGTTTTTT
TRBJ2-7 . TRBV20-1 12 . CSASRGADEQYF TGCAGTGCTAGCCGCGGGGCAGACGAGCAGTACTTC
TRBJ1-6 few TRBV7-2 14 . CASSLAGSNSPLHF TGTGCCAGCAGCTTAGCGGGGTCCAATTCACCCCTCCACTTT
TRBJ2-5 . TRBV20-1 13 . CSASGLYEETQYF TGCAGTGCCTCAGGACTGTATGAAGAGACCCAGTACTTC
TRBJ2-3 . TRBV3-1 14 . CASSQVGSTDTQYF TGTGCCAGCAGCCAAGTGGGCAGCACAGATACGCAGTATTTT
TRBJ2-4 few TRBV27 16 TRBD2 CASSKRDGLAKNIQYF TGTGCCAGCAGTAAGCGGGACGGACTAGCCAAAAACATTCAGTACTTC
TRBJ1-4 . TRBV4-1 15 TRBD1 CASSQVPGGNEKLFF TGCGCCAGCAGCCAAGTCCCAGGGGGGAATGAAAAACTGTTTTTT
TRBJ1-5 few TRBV4-2 20 . CASSQGSGGPRSYSNQPQHF TGTGCCAGCAGCCAAGGCTCGGGAGGTCCCAGGTCCTATAGCAATCAGCCCCAGCATTTT
TRBJ1-1 . TRBV7-2 14 . CASSLVYRNTEAFF TGTGCCAGCAGCTTAGTCTACAGGAACACTGAAGCTTTCTTT
TRBJ1-2 few TRBV9 12 . CASSATNYGYTF TGTGCCAGCAGCGCCACTAACTATGGCTACACCTTC
TRBJ1-5 many TRBV12-3/TRBV12-4 15 . CASRSGVSSNQPQHF TGTGCCAGCAGGTCAGGGGTTTCGAGCAATCAGCCCCAGCATTTT
TRBJ1-2 few TRBV18 15 TRBD1 CASSAATGAAYGYTF TGTGCCAGCTCAGCTGCGACAGGGGCCGCCTATGGCTACACCTTC
TRBJ2-7 . TRBV7-2 18 . CASSLAPVGDGVSYEQYF TGTGCCAGCAGCTTAGCCCCTGTGGGCGACGGGGTATCCTACGAGCAGTACTTC
TRBJ2-3 . TRBV5-1 16 TRBD2 CASSFLSGGTTDTQYF TGCGCCAGCAGCTTCTTGAGCGGGGGGACCACAGATACGCAGTATTTT
TRBJ2-3 . TRBV6-2/TRBV6-3 14 . CASKSKKHSDTQYF TGTGCCAGCAAAAGCAAGAAACACAGCGATACGCAGTATTTT
TRBJ2-3 few TRBV5-6 16 TRBD2 CASSLSSGGGLNTQYF TGTGCCAGCAGCTTGAGTTCGGGGGGGGGCTTAAATACGCAGTATTTT
TRBJ2-1 . TRBV10-2 15 TRBD2 CASSFTSGGRDEQFF TGCGCCAGCAGTTTTACTAGCGGGGGGAGGGATGAGCAGTTCTTC
TRBJ1-2 . TRBV7-9 13 . CASSLVQVHGYTF TGTGCCAGCAGCTTAGTGCAGGTACATGGCTACACCTTC
TRBJ1-1 . TRBV12-5 15 TRBD1 CASGLAQGAHTEAFF TGTGCTAGTGGTTTGGCCCAGGGGGCGCACACTGAAGCTTTCTTT
TRBJ2-3 . TRBV6-2/TRBV6-3 12 . CASKRDGDTQYF TGTGCCAGCAAGAGGGACGGAGATACGCAGTATTTT